This T cell receptor beta chain was profiled in a study of blood T cell repertoires in COVID-19. The CDR3 extends over 15 amino acids. The J segment lost 1 base and the V segment lost 6 bases, leaving 7 bases of the junction unmatched. From germline, CDR1 is LNHDA and CDR2 SQIVND (reference sequence). Repertoires were generated with immunoSEQ multiplex PCR, while TCRdb's copy carries only in-frame clones and drops some. Here the sample spans around 190,000 clones, roughly three quarters being singletons. Sequencing was carried out using peripheral blood. The clonotype comes from a woman in her forties or fifties with active or convalescent COVID-19. The V and J genes are TRBV19 and TRBJ1-1; 8 positions agree with TRBD1. CDR3 nucleotide sequence: TGTGCCAGTAGAGATGGACAGGGCGGGAACACTGAAGCTTTCTTT. Protein product: CASRDGQGGNTEAFF.